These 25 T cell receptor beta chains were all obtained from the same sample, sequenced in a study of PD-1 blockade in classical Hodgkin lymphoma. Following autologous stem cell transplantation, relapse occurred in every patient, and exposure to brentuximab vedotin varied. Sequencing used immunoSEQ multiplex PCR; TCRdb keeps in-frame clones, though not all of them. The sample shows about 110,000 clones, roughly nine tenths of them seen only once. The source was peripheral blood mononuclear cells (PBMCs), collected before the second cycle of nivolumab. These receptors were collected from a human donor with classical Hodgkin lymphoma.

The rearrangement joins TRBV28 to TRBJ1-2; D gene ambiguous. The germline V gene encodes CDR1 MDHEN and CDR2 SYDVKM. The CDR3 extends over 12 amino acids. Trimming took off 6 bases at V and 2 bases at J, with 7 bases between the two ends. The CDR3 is CASSPRNYGYTF. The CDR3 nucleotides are TGTGCCAGCAGCCCCAGAAACTATGGCTACACCTTC.

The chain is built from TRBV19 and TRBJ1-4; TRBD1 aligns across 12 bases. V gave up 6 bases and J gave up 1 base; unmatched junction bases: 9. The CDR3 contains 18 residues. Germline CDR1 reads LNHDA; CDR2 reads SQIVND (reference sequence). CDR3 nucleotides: TGTGCCAGTAGACCCCGGGACAGGGGGCCCAGAACTAATGAAAAACTGTTTTTT. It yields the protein CASRPRDRGPRTNEKLFF.

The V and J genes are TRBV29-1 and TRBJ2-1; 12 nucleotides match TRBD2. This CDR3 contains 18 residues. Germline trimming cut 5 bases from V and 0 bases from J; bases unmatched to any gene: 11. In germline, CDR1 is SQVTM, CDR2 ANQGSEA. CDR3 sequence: CSVMMGTSGPSSYNEQFF. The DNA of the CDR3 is TGCAGCGTTATGATGGGGACTAGCGGGCCTAGCTCCTACAATGAGCAGTTCTTC.

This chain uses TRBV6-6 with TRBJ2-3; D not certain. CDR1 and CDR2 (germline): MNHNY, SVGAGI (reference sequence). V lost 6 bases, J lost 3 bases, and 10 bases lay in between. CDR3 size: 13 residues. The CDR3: CASSHSETDTQYF. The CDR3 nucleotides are TGTGCCAGCAGCCACTCCGAAACAGATACGCAGTATTTT.

Written as DNA, the CDR3 is TGCGCCAGCAGCGCGCATTGGCAAATTGGTGAAAAACTGTTTTTT. Protein product: CASSAHWQIGEKLFF. This chain joins TRBV4-3 and TRBJ1-4; unclear D gene. The germline V gene has CDR1 LGHNA and CDR2 YSLEER. CDR3 length: 15 residues. V shed 5 bases and J shed 7 bases, with 17 bases lying between them.

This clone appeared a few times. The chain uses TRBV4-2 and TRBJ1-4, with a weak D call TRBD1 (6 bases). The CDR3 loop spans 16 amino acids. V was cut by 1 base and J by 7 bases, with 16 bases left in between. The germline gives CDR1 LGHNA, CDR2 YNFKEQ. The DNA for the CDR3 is TGTGCCAGCAGCCAAGTGGCGAACAACAGGGCTGAAAAACTGTTTTTT. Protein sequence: CASSQVANNRAEKLFF.

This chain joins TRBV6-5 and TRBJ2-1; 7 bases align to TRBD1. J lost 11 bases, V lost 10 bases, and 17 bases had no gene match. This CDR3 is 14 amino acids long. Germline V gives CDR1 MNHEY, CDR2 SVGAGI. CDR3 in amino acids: CATNGQGVYGQQFF. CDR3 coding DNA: TGTGCCACAAACGGGCAGGGGGTATACGGCCAGCAGTTCTTC.

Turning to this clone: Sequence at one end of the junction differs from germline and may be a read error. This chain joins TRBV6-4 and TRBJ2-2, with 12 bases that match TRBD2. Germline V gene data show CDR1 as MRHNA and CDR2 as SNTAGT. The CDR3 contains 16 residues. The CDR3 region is CASSDRTSGVTGELFF. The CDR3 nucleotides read TGTGCCAGCAGTGACAGGACTAGCGGGGTTACCGGAGAGCTGTTTTTT.

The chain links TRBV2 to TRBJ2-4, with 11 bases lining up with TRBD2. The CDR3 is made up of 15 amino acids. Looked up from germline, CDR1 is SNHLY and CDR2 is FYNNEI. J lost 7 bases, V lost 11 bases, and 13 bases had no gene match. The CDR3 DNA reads TGTGCCGCCACTCCCCGGGCTAGCGGGAGGAACATTCAGTACTTC. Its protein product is CAATPRASGRNIQYF.

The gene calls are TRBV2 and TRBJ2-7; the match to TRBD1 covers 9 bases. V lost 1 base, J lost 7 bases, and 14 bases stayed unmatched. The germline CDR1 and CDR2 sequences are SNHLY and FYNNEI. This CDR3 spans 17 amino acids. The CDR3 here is CASSEGRGTGRTTEQYF. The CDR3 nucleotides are TGTGCCAGCAGTGAAGGAAGGGGGACAGGGAGGACAACGGAGCAGTACTTC.

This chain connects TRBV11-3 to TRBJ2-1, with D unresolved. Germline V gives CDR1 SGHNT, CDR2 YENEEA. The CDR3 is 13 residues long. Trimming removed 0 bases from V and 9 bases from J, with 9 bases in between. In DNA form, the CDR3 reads TGTGCCAGCAGCTTAGACCAATTGAGTGAGCAGTTCTTC. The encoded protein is CASSLDQLSEQFF.

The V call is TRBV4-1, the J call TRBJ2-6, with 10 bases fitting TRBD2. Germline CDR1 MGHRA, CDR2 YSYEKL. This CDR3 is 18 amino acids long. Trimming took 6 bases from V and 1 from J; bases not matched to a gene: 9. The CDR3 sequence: CASRGLAGVRSGANVLTF. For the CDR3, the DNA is TGCGCCAGCAGAGGCCTAGCGGGAGTTAGGTCTGGGGCCAACGTCCTGACTTTC.

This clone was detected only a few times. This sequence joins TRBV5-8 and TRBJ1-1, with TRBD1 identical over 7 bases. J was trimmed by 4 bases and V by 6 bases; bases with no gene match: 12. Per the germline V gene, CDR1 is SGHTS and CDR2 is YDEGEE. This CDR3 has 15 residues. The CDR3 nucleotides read TGTGCCAGCACCCTGGTCAGGGGGGCTATCACTGAAGCTTTCTTT. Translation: CASTLVRGAITEAFF.

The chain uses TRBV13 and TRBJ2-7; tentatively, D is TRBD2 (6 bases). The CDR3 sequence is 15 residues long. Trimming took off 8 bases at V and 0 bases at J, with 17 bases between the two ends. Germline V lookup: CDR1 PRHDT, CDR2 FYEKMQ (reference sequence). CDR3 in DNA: TGTGCCAGCGGAGGTATGGAGGGTAGCTCCTACGAGCAGTACTTC. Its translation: CASGGMEGSSYEQYF.

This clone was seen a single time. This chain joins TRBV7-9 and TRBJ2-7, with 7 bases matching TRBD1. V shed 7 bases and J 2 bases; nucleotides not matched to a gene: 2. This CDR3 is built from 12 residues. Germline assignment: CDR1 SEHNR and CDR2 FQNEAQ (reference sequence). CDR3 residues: CASTDRAYEQYF. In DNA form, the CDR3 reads TGTGCCAGCACTGACAGGGCCTACGAGCAGTACTTC.

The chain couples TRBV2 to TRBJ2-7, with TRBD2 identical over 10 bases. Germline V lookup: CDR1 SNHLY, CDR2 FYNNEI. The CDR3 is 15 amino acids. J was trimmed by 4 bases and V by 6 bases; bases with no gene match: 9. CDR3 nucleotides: TGTGCCAGCAGAGTCAGGACTAGCGGACTTTACGAGCAGTACTTC. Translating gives CASRVRTSGLYEQYF.

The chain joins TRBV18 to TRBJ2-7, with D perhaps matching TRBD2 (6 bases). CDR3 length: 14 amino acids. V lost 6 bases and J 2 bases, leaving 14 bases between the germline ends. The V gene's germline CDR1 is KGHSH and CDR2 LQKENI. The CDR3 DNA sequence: TGTGCCAGCTCCCTCTCCGGAGGGACCTACGAGCAGTACTTC. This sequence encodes CASSLSGGTYEQYF.

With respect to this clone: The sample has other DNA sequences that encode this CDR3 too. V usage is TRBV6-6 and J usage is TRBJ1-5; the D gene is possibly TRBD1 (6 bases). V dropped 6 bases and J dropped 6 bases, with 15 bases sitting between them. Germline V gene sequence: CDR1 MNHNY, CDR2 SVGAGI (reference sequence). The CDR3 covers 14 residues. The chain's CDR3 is CASRLQGDGQPQHF. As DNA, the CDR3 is TGTGCCAGCAGATTACAGGGTGACGGTCAGCCCCAGCATTTT.

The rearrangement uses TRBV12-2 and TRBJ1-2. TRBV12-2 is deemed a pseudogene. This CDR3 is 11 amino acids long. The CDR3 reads CASRINYGYTF. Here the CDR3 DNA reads TGTGCAAGTCGCATTAACTATGGCTACACCTTC.

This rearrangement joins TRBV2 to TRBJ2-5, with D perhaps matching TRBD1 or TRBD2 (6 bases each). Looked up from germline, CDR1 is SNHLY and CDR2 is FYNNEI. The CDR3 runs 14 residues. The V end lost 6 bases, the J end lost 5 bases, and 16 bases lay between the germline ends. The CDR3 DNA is TGTGCCAGCAGCCGTCTAGGGGGGAGGGAGACCCAGTACTTC. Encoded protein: CASSRLGGRETQYF.

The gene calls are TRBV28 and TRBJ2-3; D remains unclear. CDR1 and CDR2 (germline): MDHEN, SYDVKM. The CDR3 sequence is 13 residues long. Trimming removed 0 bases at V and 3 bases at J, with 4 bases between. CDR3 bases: TGTGCCAGCAGTTTATGGGTAACAGATACGCAGTATTTT. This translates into CASSLWVTDTQYF.

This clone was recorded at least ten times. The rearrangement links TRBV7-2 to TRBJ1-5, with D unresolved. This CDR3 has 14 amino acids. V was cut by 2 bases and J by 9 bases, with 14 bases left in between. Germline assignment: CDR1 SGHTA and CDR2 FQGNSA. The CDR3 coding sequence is TGTGCCAGCAGCTTAAGCAGTGCGCCGGGGCCCCAGCATTTT. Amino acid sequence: CASSLSSAPGPQHF.

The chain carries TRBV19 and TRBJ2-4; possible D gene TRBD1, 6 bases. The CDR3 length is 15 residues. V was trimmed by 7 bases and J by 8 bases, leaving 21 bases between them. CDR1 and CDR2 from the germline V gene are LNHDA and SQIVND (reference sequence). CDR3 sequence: CASTPEGGEGDIQYF. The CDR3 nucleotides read TGTGCCAGTACTCCTGAAGGGGGAGAGGGGGACATTCAGTACTTC.

The CDR3 sequence is CASSSGATNEKLFF. DNA for the CDR3: TGTGCCAGCAGTTCAGGGGCAACTAATGAAAAACTGTTTTTT. The genes are TRBV6-1 and TRBJ1-4, with D maybe TRBD1 (6 bases). The germline V and J ends were trimmed by 5 bases and 0 bases, with 7 bases remaining between them. Germline lookup yields CDR1 MNHNS and CDR2 SASEGT. CDR3 length: 14 residues.

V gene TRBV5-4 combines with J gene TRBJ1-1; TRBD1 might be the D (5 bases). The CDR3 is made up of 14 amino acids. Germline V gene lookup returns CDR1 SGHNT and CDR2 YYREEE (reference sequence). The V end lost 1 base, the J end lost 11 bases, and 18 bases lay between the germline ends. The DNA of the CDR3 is TGTGCCAGCAGCTTGTCAAATAGGGGCCGCGAGGCTTTCTTT. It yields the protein CASSLSNRGREAFF.